Listed below are T cell receptor beta chains from one sample, sequenced in a study of regulatory T cells in long-lasting Graves disease. TCRdb re-analysed the multiplex PCR reads in MiXCR, keeping a single row per CDR3 protein. Of more than 350,000 distinct CDR3 sequences listed, 20% to 25% are singletons. The starting material was peripheral blood mononuclear cells (PBMCs), obtained when the disease was refractory, from a patient treated with antithyroid drugs. These receptors were taken from a female donor with Graves disease. Each CDR3 is given with its conserved first and last residue. A D gene is named only where the DNA matches it firmly. Size is omitted from some rows. Given values are once, few, many or a class for expanded clones.

clone_size: few; j_call: TRBJ2-7; d_call: TRBD2; v_call: TRBV19; cdr3_nt: TGTGCCAGTAGTATACGGGGGGACGTCTCCTACGAGCAGTACTTC; cdr3_aa: CASSIRGDVSYEQYF
clone_size: many; j_call: TRBJ2-2; d_call: .; v_call: TRBV3-1; cdr3_nt: TGTGCCAGCAGCCAGCAGAGCACCGGGGAGCTGTTTTTT; cdr3_aa: CASSQQSTGELFF
clone_size: few; j_call: TRBJ1-2; d_call: TRBD1; v_call: TRBV27; cdr3_nt: TGTGCCAGCAGTTTAAAGGCAGGGGGTGCTAACTATGGCTACACCTTC; cdr3_aa: CASSLKAGGANYGYTF
clone_size: many; j_call: TRBJ1-6; d_call: .; v_call: TRBV30; cdr3_nt: TGTGCCTGGAACCCCGGGCCCACGGCCCTCCTCCACTTT; cdr3_aa: CAWNPGPTALLHF
clone_size: few; j_call: TRBJ2-7; d_call: .; v_call: TRBV20-1; cdr3_nt: TGCAGTGCTAGTGGGCCAGAGTCCTACGAGCAGTACTTC; cdr3_aa: CSASGPESYEQYF
clone_size: .; j_call: TRBJ2-7; d_call: TRBD1; v_call: TRBV4-1; cdr3_nt: TGCGCCAGCAGCCAAGGCTGGACAGGCACCTACGAGCAGTACTTC; cdr3_aa: CASSQGWTGTYEQYF
clone_size: many; j_call: TRBJ2-2; d_call: TRBD2; v_call: TRBV29-1; cdr3_nt: TGCAGCGCTGGACTAGCGGGGGATCCAACGAACACCGGGGAGCTGTTTTTT; cdr3_aa: CSAGLAGDPTNTGELFF
clone_size: few; j_call: TRBJ1-4; d_call: TRBD1; v_call: TRBV5-1; cdr3_nt: TGCGCCAGCAGCTTGGGTCAGGGGGTGGATGAAAAACTGTTTTTT; cdr3_aa: CASSLGQGVDEKLFF
clone_size: .; j_call: TRBJ2-4; d_call: TRBD1; v_call: TRBV18; cdr3_nt: TGTGCCAGCTCACCGCGACAGGGGGCTTGGGCCAAAAACATTCAGTACTTC; cdr3_aa: CASSPRQGAWAKNIQYF
clone_size: .; j_call: TRBJ2-2; d_call: TRBD2; v_call: TRBV29-1; cdr3_nt: TGCAGCGTTAGGGAGGGTGGGCCGAACACCGGGGAGCTGTTTTTT; cdr3_aa: CSVREGGPNTGELFF
clone_size: .; j_call: TRBJ1-4; d_call: .; v_call: TRBV20-1; cdr3_nt: TGCAGTTCTACAGCTAATGAAAAACTGTTTTTT; cdr3_aa: CSSTANEKLFF